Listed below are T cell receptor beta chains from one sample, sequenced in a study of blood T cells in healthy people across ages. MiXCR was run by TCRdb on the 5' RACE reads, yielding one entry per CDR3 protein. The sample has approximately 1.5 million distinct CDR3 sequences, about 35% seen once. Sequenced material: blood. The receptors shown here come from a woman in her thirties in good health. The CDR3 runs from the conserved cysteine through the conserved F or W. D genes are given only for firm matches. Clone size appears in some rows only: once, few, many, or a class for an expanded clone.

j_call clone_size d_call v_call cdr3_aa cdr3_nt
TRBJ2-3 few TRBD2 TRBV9 CASSSNREGTDTQYF TGTGCCAGCAGCTCAAACCGGGAGGGCACAGATACGCAGTATTTT
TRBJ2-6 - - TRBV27 CASSRVYSGANVLTF TGTGCCAGCAGTAGGGTTTACTCTGGGGCCAACGTCCTGACTTTC
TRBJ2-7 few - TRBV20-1 CSASEEPYEQYF TGCAGTGCTAGTGAGGAACCTTACGAGCAGTACTTC
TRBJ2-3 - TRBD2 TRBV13 CASSLRTSGNRTDTQYF TGTGCCAGCAGCCTCAGGACTAGCGGCAACAGGACAGATACGCAGTATTTT
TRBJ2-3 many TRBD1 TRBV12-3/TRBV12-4 CASSLAPGGTDTQYF TGTGCCAGCAGTTTGGCGCCAGGGGGTACAGATACGCAGTATTTT
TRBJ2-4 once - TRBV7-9 CASADILAKNTQYF TGTGCCAGCGCCGACATTTTAGCCAAAAACACTCAGTACTTC
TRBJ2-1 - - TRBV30 CAWSGLTNEQFF TGTGCCTGGAGTGGACTTACCAATGAGCAGTTCTTC
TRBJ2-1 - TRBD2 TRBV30 CAWTSGTSMSEQFF TGTGCCTGGACCTCCGGGACTAGCATGAGTGAGCAGTTCTTC
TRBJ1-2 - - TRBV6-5 CASSYGIREGGYTF TGTGCCAGCAGTTACGGTATCCGGGAAGGCGGCTACACCTTC
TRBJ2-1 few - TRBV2 CASRRDLAEGIRNEQFF TGTGCCAGCAGAAGGGACTTAGCCGAGGGAATTAGGAATGAGCAGTTCTTC
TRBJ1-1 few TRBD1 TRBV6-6 CASTSTGTVEAFF TGTGCCAGCACTTCCACCGGGACAGTCGAAGCTTTCTTT
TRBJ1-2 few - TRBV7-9 CASSLVSQDYGYTF TGTGCCAGCAGCTTAGTTAGTCAGGACTATGGCTACACCTTC
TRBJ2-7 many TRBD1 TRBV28 CASRTGTYEQYF TGTGCCAGCCGGACAGGGACCTACGAGCAGTACTTC
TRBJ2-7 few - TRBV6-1 CASSQSHGSYEQYF TGTGCCAGCAGTCAAAGCCACGGCTCCTACGAGCAGTACTTC
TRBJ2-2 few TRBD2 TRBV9 CASSISGGTNTGELFF TGTGCCAGCAGCATCAGCGGGGGGACCAACACCGGGGAGCTGTTTTTT
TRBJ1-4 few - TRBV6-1 CASSHPRRINEKLFF TGTGCCAGCAGTCACCCCCGGCGGATAAATGAAAAACTGTTTTTT
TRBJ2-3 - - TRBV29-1 CSVEVSGTDTQYF TGCAGCGTTGAGGTTAGCGGCACAGATACGCAGTATTTT
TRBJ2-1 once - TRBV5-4 CASSQGTSSYNKQFF TGTGCCAGCAGTCAGGGTACAAGCTCCTACAATAAGCAGTTCTTC
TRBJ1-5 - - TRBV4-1 CASSQDWGLGNQPQHF TGCGCCAGCAGCCAAGATTGGGGTTTGGGCAATCAGCCCCAGCATTTT
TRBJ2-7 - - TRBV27 CASSPTLGLTYEQYF TGTGCCAGCAGTCCGACTTTAGGACTAACCTACGAGCAGTACTTC
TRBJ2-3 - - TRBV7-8 CASSLFAGNTDTQYF TGTGCCAGCAGCTTGTTTGCGGGGAACACAGATACGCAGTATTTT
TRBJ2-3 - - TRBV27 CASSLDKGTQYF TGTGCCAGCAGTTTAGATAAGGGTACGCAGTATTTT
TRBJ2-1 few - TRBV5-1 CASSPGDHYNEQFF TGCGCCAGCAGCCCAGGAGACCACTACAATGAGCAGTTCTTC